This TCR beta chain was sequenced during a study of blood T cell repertoires in COVID-19. Measured with immunoSEQ multiplex PCR; TCRdb has only the in-frame clones, and not every one. Altogether some 460,000 clones are present, roughly 87% being singletons, with the ten largest covering around 0.64%. Allocation to cohorts depended on clinical history reported by the participants. CDR1 and CDR2 (germline): ENHRY, SYGVKD. The length of the CDR3 is 13 residues. The V and J ends lost 10 bases and 0 bases respectively, with 12 bases between them. Sequencing used PBMCs or T cells enriched from blood (not recorded which). The clonotype originates from a woman under 30 who had recovered from COVID-19. The J gene is TRBJ1-1, the V gene TRBV10-3; TRBD1 is a possible D gene (6 bases). The CDR3, as DNA: TGTGCCACCCGAGGGGGTTTGAACACTGAAGCTTTCTTT. It translates to CATRGGLNTEAFF.